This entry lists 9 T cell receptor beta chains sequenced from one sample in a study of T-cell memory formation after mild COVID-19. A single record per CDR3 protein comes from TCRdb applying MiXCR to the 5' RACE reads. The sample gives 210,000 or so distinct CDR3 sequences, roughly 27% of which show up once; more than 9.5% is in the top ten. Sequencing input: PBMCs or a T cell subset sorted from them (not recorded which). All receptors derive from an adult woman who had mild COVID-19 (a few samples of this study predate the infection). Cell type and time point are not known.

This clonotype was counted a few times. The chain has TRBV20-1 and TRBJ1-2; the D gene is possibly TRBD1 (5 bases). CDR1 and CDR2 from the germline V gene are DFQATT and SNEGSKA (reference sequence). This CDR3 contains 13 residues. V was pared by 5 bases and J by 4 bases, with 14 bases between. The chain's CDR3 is CSAPWQGGYGYTF. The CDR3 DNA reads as TGCAGTGCTCCTTGGCAGGGCGGCTATGGCTACACCTTC.

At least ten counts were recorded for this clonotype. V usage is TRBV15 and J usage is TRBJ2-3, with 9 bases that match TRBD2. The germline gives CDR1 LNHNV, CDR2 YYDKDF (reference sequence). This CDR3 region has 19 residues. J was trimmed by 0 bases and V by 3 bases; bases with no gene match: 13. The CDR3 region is CATSSGGTSQSSSTDTQYF. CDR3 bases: TGTGCCACCAGCAGTGGCGGGACTAGCCAAAGCTCGAGCACAGATACGCAGTATTTT.

CDR3 bases: TGCGCCAGCAGCTTGGCCCTAACGGGGGGCCAAGAGACCCAGTACTTC. Its translation: CASSLALTGGQETQYF. The chain employs TRBV5-1 and TRBJ2-5, with 7 nucleotides matching TRBD2. Losses at the gene ends were 0 bases for V and 1 base for J; bases not matched to a gene: 6. CDR3 size: 16 residues. CDR1 and CDR2 from the germline V gene are SGHRS and YFSETQ.

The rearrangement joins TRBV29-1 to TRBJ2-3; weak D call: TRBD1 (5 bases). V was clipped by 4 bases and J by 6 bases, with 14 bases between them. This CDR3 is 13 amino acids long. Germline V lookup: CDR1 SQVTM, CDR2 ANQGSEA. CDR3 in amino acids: CSVGTDKWDTQYF. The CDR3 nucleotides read TGCAGCGTTGGGACGGACAAATGGGATACGCAGTATTTT.

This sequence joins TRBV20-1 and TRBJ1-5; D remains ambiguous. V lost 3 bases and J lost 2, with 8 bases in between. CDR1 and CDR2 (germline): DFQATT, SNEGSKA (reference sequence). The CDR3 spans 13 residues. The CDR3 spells CSARARGNQPQHF. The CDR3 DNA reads TGCAGTGCTAGGGCTAGGGGCAATCAGCCCCAGCATTTT.

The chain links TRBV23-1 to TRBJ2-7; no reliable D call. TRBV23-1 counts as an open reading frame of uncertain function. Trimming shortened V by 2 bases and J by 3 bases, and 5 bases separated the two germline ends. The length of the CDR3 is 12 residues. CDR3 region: CASSQLYYEQYF. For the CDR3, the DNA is TGCGCCAGCAGTCAACTGTACTACGAGCAGTACTTC.

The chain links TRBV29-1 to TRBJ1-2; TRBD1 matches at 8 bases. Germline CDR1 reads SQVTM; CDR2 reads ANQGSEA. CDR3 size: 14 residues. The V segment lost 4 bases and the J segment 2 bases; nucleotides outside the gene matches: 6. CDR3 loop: CSVGAGQGNYGYTF. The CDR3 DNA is TGCAGCGTTGGCGCCGGACAGGGAAACTATGGCTACACCTTC.

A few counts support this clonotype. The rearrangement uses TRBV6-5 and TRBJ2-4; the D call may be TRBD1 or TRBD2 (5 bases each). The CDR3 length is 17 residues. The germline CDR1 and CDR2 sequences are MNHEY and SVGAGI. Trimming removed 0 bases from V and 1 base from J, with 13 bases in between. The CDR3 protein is CASSYSRATRAKNIQYF. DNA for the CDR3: TGTGCCAGCAGTTACTCCAGGGCCACTAGGGCCAAAAACATTCAGTACTTC.

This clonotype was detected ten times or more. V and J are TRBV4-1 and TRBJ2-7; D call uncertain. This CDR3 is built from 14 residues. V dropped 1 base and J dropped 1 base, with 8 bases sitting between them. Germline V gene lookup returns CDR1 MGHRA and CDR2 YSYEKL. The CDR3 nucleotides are TGCGCCAGCAGCCAAGGTGTGGCGTCCTACGAGCAGTACTTC. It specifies CASSQGVASYEQYF.